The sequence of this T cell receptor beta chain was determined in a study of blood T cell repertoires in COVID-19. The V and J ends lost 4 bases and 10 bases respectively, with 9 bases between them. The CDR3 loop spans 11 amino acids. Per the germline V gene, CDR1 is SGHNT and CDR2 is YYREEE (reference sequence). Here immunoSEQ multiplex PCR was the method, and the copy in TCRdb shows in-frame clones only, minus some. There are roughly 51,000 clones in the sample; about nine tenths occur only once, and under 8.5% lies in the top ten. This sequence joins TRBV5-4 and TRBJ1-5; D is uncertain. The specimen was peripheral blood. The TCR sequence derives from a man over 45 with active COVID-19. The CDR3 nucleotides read TGTGCCAGCAGCCCCTCCCCCCCCCAGCATTTT. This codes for CASSPSPPQHF.